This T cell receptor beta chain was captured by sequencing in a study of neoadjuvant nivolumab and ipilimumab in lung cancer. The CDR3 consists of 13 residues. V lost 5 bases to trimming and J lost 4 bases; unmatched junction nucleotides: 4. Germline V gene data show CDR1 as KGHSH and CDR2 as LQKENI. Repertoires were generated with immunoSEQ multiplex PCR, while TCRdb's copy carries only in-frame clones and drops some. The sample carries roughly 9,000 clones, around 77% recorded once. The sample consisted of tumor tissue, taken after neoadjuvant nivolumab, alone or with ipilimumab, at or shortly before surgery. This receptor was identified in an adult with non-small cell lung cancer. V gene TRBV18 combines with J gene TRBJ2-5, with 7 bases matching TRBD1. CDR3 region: CASSSGQAETQYF. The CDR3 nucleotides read TGTGCCAGCTCATCCGGACAGGCAGAGACCCAGTACTTC.